Given below is one T cell receptor (beta chain) in context. Its specificity is not known. The identical CDR3 is also encoded by other nucleotide sequences in the sample. The CDR3 covers 12 residues. The germline V gene has CDR1 SQVTM and CDR2 ANQGSEA. V trimming: 4 bases; J trimming: 5 bases; junction bases outside the gene matches: 0. Expressed TCRB transcripts were sequenced because the isolated RNA had all been reverse transcribed beforehand. The repertoire was sequenced with immunoSEQ multiplex PCR; TCRdb's copy has only in-frame clones and lacks some. The sample consists of approximately 250,000 clones, 16% of them appearing once. The source of the sample is a study of beta chain features in type 1 diabetes. General observations from the study: Among patients with Type 1 diabetes, TCRB CDR3s were moderately but significantly shorter in every one of the four CD4+ subsets.

The V gene is TRBV29-1, the J gene TRBJ1-5; TRBD1 agrees at 9 bases. Sequenced input: naive CD4+ T cells from blood. The sequence was collected from a man aged 25 to 40 with type 1 diabetes. CDR3 bases: TGCAGCGTTGGACAGGGGGATCAGCCCCAGCATTTT. It encodes CSVGQGDQPQHF.